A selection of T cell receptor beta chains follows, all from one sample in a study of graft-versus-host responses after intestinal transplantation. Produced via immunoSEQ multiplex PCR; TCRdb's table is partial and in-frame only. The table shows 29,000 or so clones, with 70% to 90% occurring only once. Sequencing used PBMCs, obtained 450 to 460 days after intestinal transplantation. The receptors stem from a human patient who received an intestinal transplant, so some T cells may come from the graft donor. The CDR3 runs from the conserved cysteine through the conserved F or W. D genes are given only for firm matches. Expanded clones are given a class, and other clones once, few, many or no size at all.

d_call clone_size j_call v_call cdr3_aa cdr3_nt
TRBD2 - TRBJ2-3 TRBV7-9 CASRTAGVTDTQYF TGTGCCAGCAGAACCGCGGGAGTCACAGATACGCAGTATTTT
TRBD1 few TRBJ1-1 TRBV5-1 CASSYGTGVTEAFF TGCGCCAGCAGCTATGGGACAGGGGTAACTGAAGCTTTCTTT
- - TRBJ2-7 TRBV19 CASSPTVSYEQYF TGTGCCAGTAGCCCGACAGTCTCCTACGAGCAGTACTTC
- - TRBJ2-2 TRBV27 CASTLGGPRAGELFF TGTGCCAGCACCCTTGGGGGGCCTCGGGCCGGGGAGCTGTTTTTT
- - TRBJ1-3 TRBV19 CASSTSGNTIYF TGTGCCAGTAGTACTTCAGGGAACACCATATATTTT
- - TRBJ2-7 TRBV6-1 CASSVRGGYEQYF TGTGCCAGCAGTGTTAGGGGGGGCTACGAGCAGTACTTC
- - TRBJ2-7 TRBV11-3 CASSSSPLYEQYF TGTGCCAGCAGCTCCTCCCCTCTCTACGAGCAGTACTTC
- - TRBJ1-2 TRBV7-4 CASSLKGDGYTF TGTGCCAGCAGCTTAAAGGGTGATGGCTACACCTTC
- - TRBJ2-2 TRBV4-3 CASSRGTVIGPGELFF TGCGCCAGCAGCCGAGGAACAGTGATTGGACCCGGGGAGCTGTTTTTT
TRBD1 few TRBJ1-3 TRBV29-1 CSAGDRGSGNTIYF TGCAGCGCCGGGGACAGGGGCTCTGGAAACACCATATATTTT
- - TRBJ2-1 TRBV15 CATSSVGEQFF TGTGCCACCAGCAGCGTGGGCGAGCAGTTCTTC
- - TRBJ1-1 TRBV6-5 CASSYSPDTEAFF TGTGCCAGCAGTTACTCGCCCGACACTGAAGCTTTCTTT
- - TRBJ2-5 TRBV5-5 CASGHSQETQYF TGTGCCAGCGGTCATTCCCAAGAGACCCAGTACTTC
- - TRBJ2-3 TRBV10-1 CASSEHTDTQYF TGCGCCAGCAGTGAGCACACAGATACGCAGTATTTT
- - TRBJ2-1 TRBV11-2 CASSNPKEQSSYNEQFF TGTGCCAGCAGCAACCCTAAGGAACAAAGCTCCTACAATGAGCAGTTCTTC
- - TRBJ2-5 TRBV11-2 CASSLNGATGRIQETQYF TGTGCCAGCAGCTTAAACGGGGCGACAGGGAGGATCCAAGAGACCCAGTACTTC
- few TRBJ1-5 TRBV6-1 CASSEKVGGNQPQHF TGTGCCAGCAGTGAAAAGGTCGGGGGCAATCAGCCCCAGCATTTT
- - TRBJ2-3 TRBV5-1 CASSSGLSTDTQYF TGCGCCAGCAGCTCGGGACTCAGCACAGATACGCAGTATTTT
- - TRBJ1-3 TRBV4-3 CASSQVGGNTIYF TGCGCCAGCAGCCAAGTGGGAGGAAACACCATATATTTT
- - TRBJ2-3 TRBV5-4 CASSTRTSTDTQYF TGTGCCAGCAGCACCCGGACCAGCACAGATACGCAGTATTTT
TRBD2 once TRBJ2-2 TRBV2 CASTTSGSGTGELFF TGTGCCAGCACAACTAGCGGGAGTGGCACCGGGGAGCTGTTTTTT
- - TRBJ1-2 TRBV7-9 CASSLDDWRGGYTF TGTGCCAGCAGCTTAGACGACTGGAGGGGTGGCTACACCTTC
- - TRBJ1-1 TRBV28 CASSLIRGDTEAFF TGTGCCAGCAGTTTAATCCGGGGGGACACTGAAGCTTTCTTT
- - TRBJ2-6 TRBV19 CASSIQAAGANVLTF TGTGCCAGTAGTATACAAGCGGCTGGGGCCAACGTCCTGACTTTC
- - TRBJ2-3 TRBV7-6 CASSFSPGAGDTQYF TGTGCCAGCAGCTTTTCTCCGGGGGCAGGGGATACGCAGTATTTT
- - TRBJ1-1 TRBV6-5 CASTAGQLNTEAFF TGTGCCAGCACCGCCGGACAGTTGAACACTGAAGCTTTCTTT
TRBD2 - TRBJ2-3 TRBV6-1 CASSVLAGGGTPDTQYF TGTGCCAGCAGTGTATTAGCGGGAGGGGGAACGCCAGATACGCAGTATTTT
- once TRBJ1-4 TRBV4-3 CASSQDWGGDEKLFF TGCGCCAGCAGCCAAGATTGGGGGGGCGATGAAAAACTGTTTTTT
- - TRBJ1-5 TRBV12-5 CASGLALGRNQPQHF TGTGCTAGTGGTTTGGCCTTGGGCAGAAATCAGCCCCAGCATTTT
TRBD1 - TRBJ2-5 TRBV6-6 CASNLRAGGTQYF TGTGCCAGCAACTTGAGGGCAGGGGGGACCCAGTACTTC
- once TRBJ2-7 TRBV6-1 CASGSRTAYEQYF TGTGCCAGTGGATCGAGGACAGCCTACGAGCAGTACTTC
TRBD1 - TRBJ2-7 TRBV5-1 CASSPVGTGGHEQYF TGCGCCAGCAGCCCCGTGGGGACAGGGGGCCACGAGCAGTACTTC
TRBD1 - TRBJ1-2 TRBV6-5 CASSYGAGGYGYTF TGTGCCAGCAGTTACGGGGCAGGGGGCTATGGCTACACCTTC
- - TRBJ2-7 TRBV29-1 CSVELGGYEQYF TGCAGCGTTGAGTTGGGGGGTTACGAGCAGTACTTC
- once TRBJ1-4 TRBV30 CAWTSHSTREKLFF TGTGCCTGGACAAGTCACAGCACGAGGGAAAAACTGTTTTTT
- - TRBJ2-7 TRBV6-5 CASSTDSYEQYF TGTGCCAGCAGTACCGACTCCTACGAGCAGTACTTC
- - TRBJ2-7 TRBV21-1 CASTPWEGDEQYF TGTGCCAGCACCCCCTGGGAGGGGGACGAGCAGTACTTC
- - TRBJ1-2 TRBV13 CASSLGDSRLMGGYTF TGTGCCAGCAGCTTAGGGGACAGTCGCCTTATGGGAGGCTACACCTTC
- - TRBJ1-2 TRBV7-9 CASSLSEDRAGYTF TGTGCCAGCAGCTTATCCGAGGACAGAGCTGGCTACACCTTC
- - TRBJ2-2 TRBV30 CAWRIQGYTGELFF TGTGCCTGGAGGATCCAGGGCTACACCGGGGAGCTGTTTTTT
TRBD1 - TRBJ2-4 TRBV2 CASSPAQGAAKNIQYF TGTGCCAGCAGTCCAGCACAGGGGGCAGCCAAAAACATTCAGTACTTC
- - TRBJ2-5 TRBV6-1 CASSESGLVWETQYF TGTGCCAGCAGTGAATCGGGGTTAGTTTGGGAGACCCAGTACTTC
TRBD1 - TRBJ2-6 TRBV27 CASSLTGKPVLTF TGTGCCAGCAGTCTGACAGGGAAACCCGTCCTGACTTTC
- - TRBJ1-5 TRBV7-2 CASSVGVSNQPQHF TGTGCCAGCAGCGTAGGGGTAAGCAATCAGCCCCAGCATTTT
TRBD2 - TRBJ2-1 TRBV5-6 CASSFQGAGPYNEQFF TGTGCCAGCAGCTTCCAGGGAGCGGGGCCCTACAATGAGCAGTTCTTC
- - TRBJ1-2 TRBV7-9 CASSSGPSDYGYTF TGTGCCAGCAGCTCCGGACCGAGTGACTATGGCTACACCTTC
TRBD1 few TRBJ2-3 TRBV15 CATSRDQGATDTQYF TGTGCCACCAGCAGAGATCAGGGGGCTACAGATACGCAGTATTTT
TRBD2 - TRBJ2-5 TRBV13 CASSWGVAGAQATQYF TGTGCCAGCAGCTGGGGAGTAGCGGGGGCGCAGGCGACCCAGTACTTC
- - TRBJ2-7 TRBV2 CASKTDTYEQYF TGTGCCAGCAAGACAGACACCTACGAGCAGTACTTC